This TCR beta chain was recovered during a study of cytomegalovirus exposure and HLA in healthy donors (dated by TCRdb to about 2017). Context from the whole study: An earlier analysis of some 620 of the donors reported around 280 Gb of sequence data and 117 million unique TCR beta sequences obtained from around 180 million T cells. Of the approximately 370 genotyped donors, 70% to 90% were placed in the genetic ancestry cluster associated with self-reported Caucasian donors. Along with the roughly 700-subject first cohort, a separate validation cohort of over a hundred different subjects was used. The aim of the study was to test whether cataloging public T cell receptors could identify signatures of past pathogen exposure. To predict cytomegalovirus infection status, the study brought together high-throughput TCR immunosequencing, statistical association of individual TCRs with disease status, and machine learning. HLA typing covered class I and class II loci at four-digit resolution. Genome-wide SNP genotypes for about 55% of the roughly 670 donors were used in a later genetic analysis, which treated that subset as a discovery cohort. In a later analysis, previously published TCR beta repertoires from several hundred donors were re-analyzed and high-resolution HLA genotyping was added so that TCR occurrence patterns could be studied. About 5 DR-DQ haplotypes were handled as single units for association and clustering, since linkage in the cohort was strong. Every discovery cohort repertoire had been produced on one sequencing platform. The study used immunosequencing to profile the T cell repertoires of more than 650 subjects and linked those repertoires to cytomegalovirus serostatus. Rather than drawing on any new phenotypic data, the later analysis identified candidate immune exposures from TCR beta sequences and the way those sequences occurred across donors. Donor age, sex, ethnicity and CMV serostatus were compiled alongside the repertoire data. Typing coverage differed by locus: A, B, C, DRB1 and DQB1 were typed in roughly 620-630 donors, DQA1 in about 560, DPA1 in over 600, and DPB1 in 400 to 480. To decide whether each TCR beta V gene segment behaved as functional or pseudogenic, an earlier analysis of approximately 590 of the donors relied on high-throughput TCR beta sequencing. An early release covering some 640 HLA-typed donors comprised about 300 gigabases of sequencing data and 85 million or so unique TCR sequences. Among some 400 genotyped donors of the cohort, an average of approximately 240,000 unique TCR beta nucleotide sequences was sequenced per donor, of which 15% to 20% were non-productive.

The cohort comprised 670 or so healthy bone marrow donors. All cohort members were sampled while nominally healthy, although unrecorded immune exposures were likely present. The donor was CMV seropositive and belonged to the group of over 250 seropositive cohort members. A peripheral blood sample was provided by each donor, and peripheral blood mononuclear cells were used for TCR beta sequencing. Genomic DNA extraction from the blood cell samples was performed with the Qiagen DNeasy Blood Extraction Kit. Receptors were amplified or captured by the immunoSEQ multiplex PCR assay. For the multiplex PCR, a mixture combining 60 forward primers for TCR Vbeta segments and 13 reverse primers for TCR Jbeta segments was used. Amplification of the CDR3 region of rearranged TCR beta genes was performed with a multiplex PCR assay on genomic DNA. Amplified TCR beta libraries were sequenced as 87-base-pair reads on the Illumina HiSeq System. The paper's processing steps were these. Across the 500 to 750 repertoires, a later analysis counted approximately 75 million unique TCR beta chains, roughly 11 million of which were shared by at least two donors. A nearest-neighbor algorithm error-corrected the raw reads and collapsed the reads into unique sequences, merging closely related sequences to remove PCR and sequencing errors. To assign V, D and J gene segments, CDR3 sequences were aligned to IMGT reference sequences. For a sequence to be retained, at least a six-nucleotide match to both a V gene segment and a J gene segment was required. Rearrangements were classified as productive when the CDR3 lacked stop codons and remained in frame with V and J, and all other rearrangements were classified as non-productive. Following IMGT convention, CDR3 was defined as the stretch from the second conserved V-encoded cysteine up to the conserved J-encoded phenylalanine. The earlier analysis of some 550 of the donors excluded any sequence lacking an unambiguous match to a single V gene segment. In an earlier analysis of around 590 of the donors, a V segment was called functional when productive rearrangements were above 56.7%, and segregating when the standard deviation between donors exceeded 5%. To diagnose cytomegalovirus status from the catalog of TCR beta chain sequences, a statistical classification framework was built. V and J gene assignment, in a later analysis, came from comparing TCR nucleotide sequences with IMGT/GENE-DB human TR gene sequences. In a later analysis, CDR3 sequences and most-parsimonious VDJ recombination scenarios were assigned using the TCRdist pipeline. In a later analysis, each TCR beta chain was defined by its CDR3 amino acid sequence together with its V-gene family, and reads without a unique V-gene family were excluded. A later analysis removed 592 highly shared, low-generation-probability nucleotide sequences to deal with suspected cross-contamination and a sequencing artifact. A later analysis calculated a clonal expansion index for each public chain from normalized within-repertoire ranks of inferred template counts. A later analysis computed generation probabilities with a VDJ recombination model fitted to out-of-frame rearrangements, and checked the results against IGoR. Hypergeometric tests were used in a later analysis to score TCR-TCR, TCR-HLA and TCR-CMV co-occurrence, with a repertoire-size bias correction applied to the TCR pairs. In a later analysis, false discovery rates were estimated by permuting HLA or CMV assignments 20 times. In a later analysis, co-occurring TCRs were grouped using DBSCAN, and TCRdist sequence similarity was added for clustering within HLA-allele-positive subsets. For co-occurrence clustering, repertoires with fewer than 30,000 or more than 120,000 public chains were excluded, along with 5 or 6 repertoires with anomalous nucleotide sharing. Here the immuneACCESS table is served through TCRdb, limited to in-frame sequences with V and J called. Missing clones are a known gap in these copies; in checked studies unresolved V genes cover under half, and the rest lacks a known reason. V, J and clone size are those of that table, while D and trimming were read from the DNA. The sample has roughly 120,000 clones on record, approximately 61% of them singletons. The top ten clones comprise less than 2% of the sample.

For this chain, trimming is 3 bases at the V end and 4 bases at the J end, and the number of junction bases without a gene match is 2. CDR1 and CDR2 are read off the germline V gene (reference sequence) as SGHNT and YYREEE. The CDR3 holds 13 amino acids from the cysteine to the phenylalanine. Just CDR3 DNA is preserved here, 39 bases in frame from base 1. General study outcomes and caveats: The only immune exposure information available for the cohort was CMV serostatus. A further reported finding was that TCR beta sequences accurately predicted the HLA-A and HLA-B alleles for most subjects in the first cohort. Strong co-occurrence of HLA alleles, especially DR and DQ, made assigning TCR associations to individual alleles difficult. A few of the identified cytomegalovirus-associated TCR beta chains were confirmed in vitro to be specific for cytomegalovirus antigens. In this cohort, only TCR beta chains were sequenced, and detectable features were limited by the absence of alpha or paired-chain data. In a later analysis, the rate of TCR association differed among HLA loci, with DRB1 alleles having the most associated TCRs and HLA-C alleles having the fewest. A later analysis associated about 16,000 TCR beta sequences with specific HLA alleles at a false discovery rate of 0.05. In a later analysis, HLA-associated TCR beta chains showed more clonal expansion and lower generation probabilities than non-associated chains that were equally common. Broadly in line with IMGT annotations, most TCR beta V segments showed up in productive rearrangements about 87% or about 30% of the time in an earlier analysis of some 590 of the donors. Linkage disequilibrium might explain the correlated functional status among segregating V segments, but an unknown experimental factor could not be ruled out. Across donors, most TCR sequences were observed very rarely, whereas some public TCRs were present in many individuals. A later genetic analysis reported fewer N-insertions in productive TCRs among donors in an Asian-associated ancestry cluster than the roughly 700-donor mean. A group of highly shared sequence variants was considered likely to be a technical artifact of the sequencing pipeline. Fewer than 20 rarely observed V segments, including chromosome 9 orphons, were excluded from the earlier analysis of about 500 of the donors because counts were too low. According to the authors, the approach could potentially be generalized to other disease states and immunological phenotypes. Sequencing depth was assumed to be roughly uniform across donors in the presence/absence analyses, though that assumption may not hold. In both the original and validation cohorts, the classifier was reported to diagnose cytomegalovirus status with high specificity and sensitivity. HLA typing was unavailable for some donors at each locus, so association tests used only the typed subset. According to a later analysis, parvovirus B19, influenza, CMV and Epstein-Barr virus appeared linked to several top co-occurrence clusters. According to a later analysis, most CMV-associated TCR beta chains appeared to be HLA-restricted, and the HLA associations seemed to be driven largely by CMV exposure. An association between a missense DCLRE1C variant and V-gene and J-gene trimming of TCR beta chains was found in a later genetic analysis and replicated in an independent cohort. The study gave a list of 150 to 200 TCR beta chains associated with cytomegalovirus. The 87-base-pair reads could not distinguish some IMGT-functional V segments, including TRBV6-2 and TRBV6-3, so those segments were excluded.

As concerns this clone: It lacks a known antigen. No base quality values were provided; no much bigger clone lies one nucleotide off.

What was sequenced was PBMCs. Recombination joined TRBV5-4 with TRBJ2-7; 9 junctional bases match TRBD1. This clonotype originated in a man between 25 and 39 years old in good health and CMV-seropositive. The CDR3: CASSSGQGYEQYF. The sequenced DNA is TGTGCCAGCAGCTCGGGACAGGGTTACGAGCAGTACTTC.